The text below deals with one T cell receptor beta chain. This sample was taken from a study of blood T cell repertoires in COVID-19. The wider study: The analysed material was cDNA or gDNA that came from T cells, B-cell-depleted T cells, or PBMCs.

Per the original data handling: It was from reference gene primer amplification that nucleated cell counts were estimated. Method: immunoSEQ multiplex PCR; TCRdb's copy keeps in-frame clones and lacks some. V and J calls plus clone size are reproduced from that table; the DNA served to infer D and trimming. The table lists about 150,000 clones, 75% to 90% of them singletons. The CDR3 is 15 amino acids. Sequences were obtained from peripheral blood. This receptor was taken from a man of 80 years or more with acute or convalescent COVID-19. This chain joins TRBV21-1 and TRBJ2-7; no check of the table's D call, TRBD1, against the DNA was made. TRBV21-1 is an annotated pseudogene. CDR3 nucleotides: TGTGCCAGCAGCAAAGTTCGGGACAGGGGTTACGAGCAGTACTTC. This translates into CASSKVRDRGYEQYF.